This T cell receptor (beta chain) was obtained from a study of identical twins. At least ten counts were recorded for this clonotype. The antigen is unknown. A universal primer site came from template switching; cDNA carried unique molecular identifiers. Using its own MiXCR run on the 5' RACE reads, TCRdb lists one record per CDR3 protein. The table shows around 680,000 distinct CDR3 sequences, with 8.5% to 9.5% occurring only once. CDR3 length equals 15 residues. Germline CDR1 MDHEN, CDR2 SYDVKM. Trimming took 4 bases from V and 5 from J, leaving 16 bases between them. General study points: Out-of-frame beta chain sequences displayed weaker excess sharing between twins. Insertions ran lower in abundant cord blood beta clonotypes, though not in memory repertoires.

This sample was shared with a second study, whose subject was yellow fever vaccine responses in identical twins. That source reports: Reports say the vaccine T cell response in twins looked partly convergent and partly personalized.

The rearrangement links TRBV28 to TRBJ2-3, with D possibly matching TRBD2 (6 bases). The sample taken for sequencing was PBMCs. The clonotype was recovered from a young woman in good health. CDR3 loop: CASSSGLGKEDTQYF. CDR3 nucleotide sequence: TGTGCCAGCAGTTCGGGACTGGGGAAAGAAGATACGCAGTATTTT.